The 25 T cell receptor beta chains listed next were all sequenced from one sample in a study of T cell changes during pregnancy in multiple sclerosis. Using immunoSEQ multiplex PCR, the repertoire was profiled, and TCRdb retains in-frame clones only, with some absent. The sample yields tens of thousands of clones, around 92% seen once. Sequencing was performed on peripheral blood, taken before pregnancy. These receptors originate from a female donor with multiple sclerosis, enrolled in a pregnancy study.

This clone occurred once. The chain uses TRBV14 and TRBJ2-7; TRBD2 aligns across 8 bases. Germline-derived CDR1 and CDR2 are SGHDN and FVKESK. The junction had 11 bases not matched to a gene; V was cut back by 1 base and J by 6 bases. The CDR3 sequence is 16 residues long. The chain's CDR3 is CASSQVFGRAVAEQYF. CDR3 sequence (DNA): TGTGCCAGCAGCCAAGTATTCGGGAGGGCCGTTGCCGAGCAGTACTTC. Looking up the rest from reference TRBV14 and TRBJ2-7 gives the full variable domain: EAGVTQFPSHSVIEKGQTVTLRCDPISGHDNLYWYRRVMGKEIKFLLHFVKESKQDESGMPNNRFLAERTGGTYSTLKVQPAELEDSGVYFCASSQVFGRAVAEQYFGPGTRLTVT.

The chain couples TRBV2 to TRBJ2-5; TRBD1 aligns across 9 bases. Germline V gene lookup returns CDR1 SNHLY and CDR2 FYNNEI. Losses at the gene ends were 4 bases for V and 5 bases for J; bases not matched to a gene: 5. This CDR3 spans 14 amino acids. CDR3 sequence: CASSGGQGYETQYF. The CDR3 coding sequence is TGTGCCAGCAGTGGGGGACAGGGTTATGAGACCCAGTACTTC.

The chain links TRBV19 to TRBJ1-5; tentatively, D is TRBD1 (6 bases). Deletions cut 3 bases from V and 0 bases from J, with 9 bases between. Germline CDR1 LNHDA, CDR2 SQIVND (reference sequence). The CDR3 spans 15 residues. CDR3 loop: CASSIQGYSNQPQHF. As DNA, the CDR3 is TGTGCCAGTAGTATTCAGGGGTATAGCAATCAGCCCCAGCATTTT.

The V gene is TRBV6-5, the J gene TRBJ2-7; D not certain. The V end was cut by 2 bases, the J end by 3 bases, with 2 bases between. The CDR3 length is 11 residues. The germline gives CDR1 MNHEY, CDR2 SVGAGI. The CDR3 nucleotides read TGTGCCAGCAGTTACCTCTACGAGCAGTACTTC. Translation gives CASSYLYEQYF.

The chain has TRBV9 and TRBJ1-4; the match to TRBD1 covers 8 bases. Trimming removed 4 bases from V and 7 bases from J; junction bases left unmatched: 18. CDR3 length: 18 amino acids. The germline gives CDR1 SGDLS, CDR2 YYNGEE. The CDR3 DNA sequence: TGTGCCAGCAGCTTCAATCCGGGACAGGACCCTCGGGGTGAAAAACTGTTTTTT. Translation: CASSFNPGQDPRGEKLFF.

The CDR3 sequence is CASSSGLDTDTQYF. The CDR3 DNA follows: TGTGCCAGCAGTTCCGGACTAGACACAGATACGCAGTATTTT. The chain carries TRBV27 and TRBJ2-3; 7 nucleotides agree with TRBD2. This CDR3 is built from 14 residues. V lost 4 bases and J lost 2; bases outside the gene matches: 3. Germline CDR1 is MNHEY and CDR2 is SMNVEV (reference sequence).

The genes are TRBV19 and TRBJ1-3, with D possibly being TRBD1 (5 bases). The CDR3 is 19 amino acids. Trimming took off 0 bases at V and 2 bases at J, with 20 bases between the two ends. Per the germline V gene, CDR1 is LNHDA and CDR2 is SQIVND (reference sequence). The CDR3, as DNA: TGTGCCAGTAGTATAGAACCCACGGGACTCCGAGGGGCTGGAAACACCATATATTTT. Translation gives CASSIEPTGLRGAGNTIYF. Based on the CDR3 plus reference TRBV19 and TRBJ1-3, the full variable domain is DGGITQSPKYLFRKEGQNVTLSCEQNLNHDAMYWYRQDPGQGLRLIYYSQIVNDFQKGDIAEGYSVSREKKESFPLTVTSAQKNPTAFYLCASSIEPTGLRGAGNTIYFGEGSWLTVV.

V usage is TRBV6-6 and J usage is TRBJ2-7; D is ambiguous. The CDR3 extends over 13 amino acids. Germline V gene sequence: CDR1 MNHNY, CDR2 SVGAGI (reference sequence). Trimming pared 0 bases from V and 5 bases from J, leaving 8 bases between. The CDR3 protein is CASSYSSEHEQYF. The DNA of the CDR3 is TGTGCCAGCAGTTACTCGTCAGAACACGAGCAGTACTTC.

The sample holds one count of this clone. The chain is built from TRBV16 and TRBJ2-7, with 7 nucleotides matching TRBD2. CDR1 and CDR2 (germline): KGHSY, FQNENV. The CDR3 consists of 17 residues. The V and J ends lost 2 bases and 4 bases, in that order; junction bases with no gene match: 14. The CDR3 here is CASSQEVSWEGSYEQYF. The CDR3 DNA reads TGTGCCAGCAGCCAAGAGGTGTCGTGGGAGGGTTCTTACGAGCAGTACTTC.

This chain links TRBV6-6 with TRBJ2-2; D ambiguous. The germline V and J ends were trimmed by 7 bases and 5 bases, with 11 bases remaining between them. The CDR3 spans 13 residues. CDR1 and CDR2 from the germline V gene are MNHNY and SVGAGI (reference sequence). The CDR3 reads CASTSTGTGELFF. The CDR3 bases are TGTGCCAGCACCTCGACTGGGACCGGGGAGCTGTTTTTT.

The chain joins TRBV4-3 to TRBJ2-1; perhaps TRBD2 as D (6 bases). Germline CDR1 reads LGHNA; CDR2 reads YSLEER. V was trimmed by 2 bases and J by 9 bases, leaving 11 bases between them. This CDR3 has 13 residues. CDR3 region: CASSQTSYGEQFF. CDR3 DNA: TGCGCCAGCAGCCAAACTAGCTACGGTGAGCAGTTCTTC.

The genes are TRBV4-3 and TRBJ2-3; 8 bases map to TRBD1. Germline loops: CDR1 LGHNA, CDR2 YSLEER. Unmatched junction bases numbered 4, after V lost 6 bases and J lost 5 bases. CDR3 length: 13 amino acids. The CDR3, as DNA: TGCGCCAGCAGTCAGGGGGCGATAGATACGCAGTATTTT. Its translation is CASSQGAIDTQYF.

DNA for the CDR3: TGTGCCAGCAGCCTCCGGACAGGGATTCCCACTGGGGCCAACGTCCTGACTTTC. Protein: CASSLRTGIPTGANVLTF. The chain carries TRBV11-2 and TRBJ2-6, with 8 nucleotides matching TRBD1. Per the germline V gene, CDR1 is SGHAT and CDR2 is FQNNGV. V dropped 5 bases and J dropped 2; count of bases not matched to a gene: 11. The CDR3 extends over 18 amino acids.

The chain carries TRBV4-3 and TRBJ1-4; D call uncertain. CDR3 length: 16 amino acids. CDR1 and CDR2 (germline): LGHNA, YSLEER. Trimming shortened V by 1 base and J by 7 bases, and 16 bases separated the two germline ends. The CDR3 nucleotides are TGCGCCAGCAGCCAAGCCCCCCCCAACGGAGGTGAAAAACTGTTTTTT. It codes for CASSQAPPNGGEKLFF.

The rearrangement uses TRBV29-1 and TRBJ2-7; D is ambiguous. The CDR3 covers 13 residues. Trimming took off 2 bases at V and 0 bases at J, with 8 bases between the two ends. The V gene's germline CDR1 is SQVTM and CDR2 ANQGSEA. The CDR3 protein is CSVEKQNSYEQYF. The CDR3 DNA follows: TGCAGCGTTGAAAAACAGAACTCCTACGAGCAGTACTTC.

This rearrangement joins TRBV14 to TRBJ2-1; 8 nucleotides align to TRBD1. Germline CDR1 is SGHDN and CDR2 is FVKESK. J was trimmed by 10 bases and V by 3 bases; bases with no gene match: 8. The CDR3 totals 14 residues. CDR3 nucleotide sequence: TGTGCCAGCAGCCAGGACAGGGTGCCGGCGGAGCAGTTCTTC. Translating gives CASSQDRVPAEQFF.

This chain's CDR3 is CASSQSGHPNQPQHF. The CDR3 DNA follows: TGCGCCAGCAGTCAATCGGGACACCCCAATCAGCCCCAGCATTTT. The chain joins TRBV23-1 to TRBJ1-5; perhaps TRBD1 as D (6 bases). TRBV23-1 is identified as an open reading frame with a role that is uncertain. The CDR3 runs 15 residues. Trimming shortened V by 0 bases and J by 3 bases, and 9 bases separated the two germline ends.

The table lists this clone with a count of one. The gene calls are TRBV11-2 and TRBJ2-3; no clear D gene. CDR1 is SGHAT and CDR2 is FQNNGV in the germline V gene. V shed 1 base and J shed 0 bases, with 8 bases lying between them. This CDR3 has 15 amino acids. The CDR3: CASSLGASSTDTQYF. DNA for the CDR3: TGTGCCAGCAGCTTAGGAGCGTCTAGCACAGATACGCAGTATTTT.

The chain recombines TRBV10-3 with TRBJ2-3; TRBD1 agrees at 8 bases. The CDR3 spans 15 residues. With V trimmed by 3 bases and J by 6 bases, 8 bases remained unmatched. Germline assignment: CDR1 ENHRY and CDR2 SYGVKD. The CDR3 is CAISEQGDYSDTQYF. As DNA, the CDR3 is TGTGCCATCAGTGAACAGGGGGATTACTCGGATACGCAGTATTTT.

In nucleotides, the CDR3 is TGTGCCAGCAGTTTAAGCAAGGCAGGGTCGTACTATGGCTACACCTTC. This sequence encodes CASSLSKAGSYYGYTF. J is TRBJ1-2 and V is TRBV27; D possibly corresponds to TRBD1 (5 bases). The V gene's germline CDR1 is MNHEY and CDR2 SMNVEV (reference sequence). V lost 2 bases and J 3 bases, leaving 16 bases between the germline ends. This CDR3 has 16 residues.

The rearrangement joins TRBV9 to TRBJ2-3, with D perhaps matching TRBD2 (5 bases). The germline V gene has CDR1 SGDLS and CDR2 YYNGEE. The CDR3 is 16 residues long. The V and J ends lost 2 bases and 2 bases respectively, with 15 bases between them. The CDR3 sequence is CASSVSSQPTTDTQYF. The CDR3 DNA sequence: TGTGCCAGCAGCGTTTCTAGCCAGCCTACCACAGATACGCAGTATTTT.

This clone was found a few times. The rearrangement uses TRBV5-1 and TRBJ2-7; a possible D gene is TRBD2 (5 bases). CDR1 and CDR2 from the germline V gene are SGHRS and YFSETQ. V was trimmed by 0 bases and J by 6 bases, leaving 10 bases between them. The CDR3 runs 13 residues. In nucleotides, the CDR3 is TGCGCCAGCAGCTTGGGCACTGGAGGCGAGCAGTACTTC. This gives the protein CASSLGTGGEQYF.

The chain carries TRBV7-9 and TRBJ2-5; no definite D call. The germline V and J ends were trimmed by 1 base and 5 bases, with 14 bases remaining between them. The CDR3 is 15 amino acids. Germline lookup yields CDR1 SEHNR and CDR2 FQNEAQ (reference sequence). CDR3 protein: CASSLVGLSGETQYF. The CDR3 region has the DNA TGTGCCAGCAGCTTAGTCGGGTTATCCGGGGAGACCCAGTACTTC.

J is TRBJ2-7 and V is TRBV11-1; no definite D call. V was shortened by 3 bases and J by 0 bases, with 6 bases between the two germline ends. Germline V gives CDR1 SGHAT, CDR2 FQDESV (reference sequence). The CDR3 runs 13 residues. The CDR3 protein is CASSLTLSYEQYF. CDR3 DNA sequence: TGTGCCAGCAGCTTGACTCTCTCCTACGAGCAGTACTTC. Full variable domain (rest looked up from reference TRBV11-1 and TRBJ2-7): EAEVAQSPRYKITEKSQAVAFWCDPISGHATLYWYRQILGQGPELLVQFQDESVVDDSQLPKDRFSAERLKGVDSTLKIQPAELGDSAMYLCASSLTLSYEQYFGPGTRLTVT.

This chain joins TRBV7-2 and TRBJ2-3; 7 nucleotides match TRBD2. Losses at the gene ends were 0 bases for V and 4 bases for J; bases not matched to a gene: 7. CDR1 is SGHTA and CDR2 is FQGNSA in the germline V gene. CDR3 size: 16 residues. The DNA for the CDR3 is TGTGCCAGCAGCTTAGCGGGGACGGGAGGCCCAGATACGCAGTATTTT. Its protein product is CASSLAGTGGPDTQYF.